The source of this T cell receptor (beta chain) is a study of cytomegalovirus exposure and HLA in healthy donors (dated by TCRdb to about 2017). Looking at the study overall: An earlier analysis of 587 of the donors reported 276 Gb of sequence data and 95 million to 130 million unique TCR beta sequences obtained from around 170 million T cells. In a later analysis, previously published TCR beta repertoires from several hundred donors were re-analyzed and high-resolution HLA genotyping was added so that TCR occurrence patterns could be studied. Rather than using new phenotypic data, the later analysis identified candidate immune exposures from TCR beta sequences and from how often those sequences occurred across donors. Among under 450 genotyped donors of the cohort, an average of around 240,000 unique TCR beta nucleotide sequences were sequenced per donor, about a sixth of them non-productive. Because of strong linkage in the cohort, a few DR-DQ haplotypes were treated as single units for association and clustering. In an earlier analysis of 500 to 650 of the donors, high-throughput TCR beta sequencing was used to judge whether each TCR beta V gene segment behaved as functional or pseudogenic. High-throughput TCR immunosequencing, statistical association of individual TCRs with disease status, and machine learning were combined to predict cytomegalovirus infection status. Of the approximately 370 genotyped donors, 70% to 90% were placed in the genetic ancestry cluster associated with self-reported Caucasian donors. Along with the approximately 700-subject first cohort, a separate validation cohort of about 110 different subjects was used. Approximately 300 gigabases of sequencing data and tens of millions of unique TCR sequences made up an early release that covered approximately 700 HLA-typed donors. The study was designed to test whether signatures of past pathogen exposure could be identified by cataloging public T cell receptors. HLA typing covered class I and class II loci at four-digit resolution. Donor age, sex, ethnicity and CMV serostatus were compiled alongside the repertoire data. The number of typed donors differed by locus: about 629-630 for A, B, C, DRB1 and DQB1; some 500 for DQA1; about 600 for DPA1; and about 470 for DPB1. In a later genetic analysis, genome-wide SNP genotypes for about 55% of the roughly 700 donors were used, and that subset was treated as a discovery cohort. Using immunosequencing, the study profiled T cell repertoires from 550 to 750 subjects and related those repertoires to cytomegalovirus serostatus. Every repertoire in the discovery cohort had been generated on one and the same sequencing platform. Results and caveats for the whole study, not just this receptor: In a later analysis, HLA-associated TCR beta chains were found to be more clonally expanded and to have lower generation probabilities than equally common non-associated chains. In the study, about 150 TCR beta chains were listed as associated with cytomegalovirus. Correlated functional status among segregating V segments might be attributable to linkage disequilibrium, but an unknown experimental factor could not be ruled out. Most CMV-associated TCR beta chains appeared to be HLA-restricted in a later analysis, and the HLA associations seemed to be driven largely by CMV exposure. An earlier analysis of some 560 of the donors showed that most TCR beta V segments appeared in productive rearrangements either about 87% or about 30% of the time, which broadly matched IMGT annotations. The presence/absence analyses assumed that sequencing depth was roughly uniform across donors, and that assumption may not be true. According to a later analysis, parvovirus B19, influenza, CMV and Epstein-Barr virus appeared linked to several top co-occurrence clusters. According to a later analysis, TCR association rates differed among HLA loci, with DRB1 alleles showing the most associated TCRs and HLA-C alleles showing the fewest. Strong co-occurrence of HLA alleles, especially DR and DQ, made assigning TCR associations to individual alleles difficult. Some IMGT-functional V segments, including TRBV6-2 and TRBV6-3, could not be told apart with the 87-base-pair reads, so those segments were excluded. A few of the identified cytomegalovirus-associated TCR beta chains were confirmed in vitro to be specific for cytomegalovirus antigens. Because some donors lacked HLA typing at each locus, the association tests relied only on the typed subset. The sequencing pipeline was judged likely to have produced a cluster of highly shared sequence variants as a technical artifact. Because counts were too low, roughly 18 rarely observed V segments, including chromosome 9 orphons, were left out of the earlier analysis of a few hundred of the donors. An association between a missense DCLRE1C variant and V-gene and J-gene trimming of TCR beta chains was found in a later genetic analysis and replicated in an independent cohort. Only TCR beta chains were sequenced in this cohort, and the absence of alpha or paired-chain data limited detectable features. At a false discovery rate of 0.05, a later analysis linked 16,951 TCR beta sequences to specific HLA alleles. According to a later genetic analysis, donors in an Asian-associated ancestry cluster had fewer N-insertions in productive TCRs than the roughly 660-donor mean. A further reported finding was that TCR beta sequences accurately predicted the HLA-A and HLA-B alleles for most subjects in the first cohort. CMV serostatus was the only immune exposure information available for the cohort. The classifier was reported to diagnose cytomegalovirus status with high specificity and sensitivity in both the original and validation cohorts. Most TCR sequences were seen in very few donors, while some public TCRs were found in many individuals. The authors suggested that the approach could potentially be generalized to other disease states and immunological phenotypes.

Concerning this clone: No cognate antigen has been identified for it. One base away there is no much larger clone; base qualities are not given.

Libraries were constructed by the immunoSEQ multiplex PCR assay. For the multiplex PCR, a mixture combining 60 forward primers for TCR Vbeta segments and 13 reverse primers for TCR Jbeta segments was used. The CDR3 region of rearranged TCR beta genes was amplified from genomic DNA with a multiplex PCR assay. The amplified TCR beta libraries were sequenced on the Illumina HiSeq System as 87-base-pair reads. The source study handled its data this way. A later analysis tallied around 80 million unique TCR beta chains across the 666 repertoires, and approximately 11 million of those chains were shared by two or more donors. To remove PCR and sequencing errors, raw reads were error-corrected and collapsed into unique sequences using a nearest-neighbor algorithm that merged closely related sequences. CDR3 sequences were aligned to IMGT reference sequences to assign V, D and J gene segments. Each retained sequence needed at least a six-nucleotide match to both a V gene segment and a J gene segment. Rearrangements were called productive when the CDR3 lacked stop codons and stayed in frame with V and J; all others were non-productive. Following IMGT convention, CDR3 was defined as the stretch from the second conserved V-encoded cysteine to the conserved J-encoded phenylalanine. In an earlier analysis of around 600 of the donors, sequences lacking an unambiguous match to a single V gene segment were excluded. In an earlier analysis of 587 of the donors, V segments were called functional above 56.7% productive rearrangements and were called segregating when the between-donor standard deviation exceeded 5%. A statistical classification framework was built to diagnose cytomegalovirus status from the catalog of TCR beta chain sequences. V and J gene assignment, in a later analysis, came from comparing TCR nucleotide sequences with IMGT/GENE-DB human TR gene sequences. In a later analysis, CDR3 sequences and most-parsimonious VDJ recombination scenarios were assigned using the TCRdist pipeline. In a later analysis, every TCR beta chain was defined by the combination of its CDR3 amino acid sequence and its V-gene family, and reads without a unique V-gene family were dropped. A later analysis removed 550 to 700 highly shared, low-generation-probability nucleotide sequences to deal with suspected cross-contamination and a sequencing artifact. In a later analysis, a clonal expansion index for each public chain was calculated from normalized within-repertoire ranks of inferred template counts. In a later analysis, generation probabilities were computed with a VDJ recombination model fitted to out-of-frame rearrangements, and the resulting probabilities were checked against IGoR. Hypergeometric tests were used in a later analysis to score TCR-TCR, TCR-HLA and TCR-CMV co-occurrence, with a repertoire-size bias correction applied to the TCR pairs. A later analysis estimated false discovery rates by permuting HLA or CMV assignments 20 times. In a later analysis, co-occurring TCRs were grouped using DBSCAN, and TCRdist sequence similarity was added for clustering within HLA-allele-positive subsets. Repertoires with fewer than 30,000 or more than 120,000 public chains, plus five repertoires with anomalous nucleotide sharing, were excluded from co-occurrence clustering. TCRdb provides this immuneACCESS table in a form limited to in-frame rearrangements. Some clones are lacking; in checked studies, under half of them reflect an unresolved V gene, and why the rest are absent is not known. The V and J calls and clone size come from that table; D and trimming were worked out from the DNA. This sample is represented by approximately 180,000 clones; about 90% of them were singletons. The ten largest make up more than 0.2% of the sample.

The CDR3 runs 11 amino acids, cysteine and phenylalanine included. Solely the CDR3 DNA is kept, with 33 bases framed from the first base. The V end loses 4 bases and the J end loses 8 bases, and a stretch of 11 bases separates them. CDR1 and CDR2 were assigned from the germline V gene (reference sequence) as DFQATT and SNEGSKA. The cohort was made up of 666 healthy bone marrow donors. All cohort members were sampled while nominally healthy, although unrecorded immune exposures were likely present. The donor was CMV seronegative and belonged to the group of 350 or so seronegative cohort members. Each donor provided a peripheral blood sample, and peripheral blood mononuclear cells were used for TCR beta sequencing. Genomic DNA was extracted from the blood cell samples with the Qiagen DNeasy Blood Extraction Kit.

The chain joins TRBV20-1 to TRBJ1-1, with the D gene too uncertain to name. This receptor was taken from a girl under three years old in good health and CMV-seronegative. The sample taken for sequencing was PBMCs. CDR3 protein: CSAIFRGEAFF. In nucleotides, the sequence is TGCAGTGCTATTTTCCGGGGAGAAGCTTTCTTT.